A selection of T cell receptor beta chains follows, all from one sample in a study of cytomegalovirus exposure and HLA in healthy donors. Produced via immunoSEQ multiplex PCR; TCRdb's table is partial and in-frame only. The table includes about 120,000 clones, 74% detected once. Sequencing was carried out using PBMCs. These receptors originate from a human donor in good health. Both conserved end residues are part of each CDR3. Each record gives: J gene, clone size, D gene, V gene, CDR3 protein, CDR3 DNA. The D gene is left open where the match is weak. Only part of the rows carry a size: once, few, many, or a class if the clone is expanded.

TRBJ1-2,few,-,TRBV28,CASSFGAGSFGYTF,TGTGCCAGCAGTTTTGGGGCCGGGTCGTTTGGCTACACCTTC
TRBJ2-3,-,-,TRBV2,CASSERGPDTQYF,TGTGCCAGCAGTGAAAGGGGCCCAGATACGCAGTATTTT
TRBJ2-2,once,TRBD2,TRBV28,CASKILAGVSGELFF,TGTGCCAGCAAAATACTAGCGGGAGTTAGCGGGGAGCTGTTTTTT
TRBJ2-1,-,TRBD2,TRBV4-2,CASSPESGGAHNEQFF,TGTGCCAGCAGCCCCGAGAGCGGGGGGGCCCACAATGAGCAGTTCTTC
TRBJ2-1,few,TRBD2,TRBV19,CASSTTGTSGEGEQFF,TGTGCCAGTAGTACAACCGGGACTAGCGGGGAGGGTGAGCAGTTCTTC
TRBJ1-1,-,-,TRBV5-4,CASRLQGVGTEAFF,TGTGCCAGCAGGCTACAGGGTGTGGGCACTGAAGCTTTCTTT
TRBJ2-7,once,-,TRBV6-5,CASSHTRFGHNEQYF,TGTGCCAGCAGTCACACGCGGTTTGGACACAACGAGCAGTACTTC
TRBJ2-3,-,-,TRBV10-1,CASSRSGLSTDTQYF,TGCGCCAGCAGCCGTAGCGGATTAAGCACAGATACGCAGTATTTT
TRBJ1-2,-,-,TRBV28,CASSLLQYGYTF,TGTGCCAGCAGTTTGTTACAGTATGGCTACACCTTC
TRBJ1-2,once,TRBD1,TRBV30,CAWSGLRGLGYGYTF,TGTGCCTGGAGTGGACTAAGGGGGCTCGGCTATGGCTACACCTTC
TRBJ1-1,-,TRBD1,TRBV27,CASSGGDRVFDTEAFF,TGTGCCAGCAGTGGGGGGGACAGGGTTTTTGACACTGAAGCTTTCTTT
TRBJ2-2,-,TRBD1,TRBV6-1,CASSEGGTGPGELFF,TGTGCCAGCAGTGAAGGTGGGACAGGGCCCGGGGAGCTGTTTTTT
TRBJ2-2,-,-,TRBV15,CATSREKTSSVGELFF,TGTGCCACCAGCAGAGAAAAGACTAGTTCTGTCGGGGAGCTGTTTTTT
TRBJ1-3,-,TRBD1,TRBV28,CASGQASSGNTIYF,TGTGCCAGCGGACAGGCCAGCTCTGGAAACACCATATATTTT
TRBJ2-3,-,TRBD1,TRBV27,CASRRTGGAVRDTQYF,TGTGCCAGCAGGCGAACAGGGGGCGCAGTGAGAGATACGCAGTATTTT
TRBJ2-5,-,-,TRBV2,CASAWETQYF,TGTGCCAGCGCGTGGGAGACCCAGTACTTC
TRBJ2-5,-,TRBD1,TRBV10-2,CASSEAPGRGRETQYF,TGCGCCAGCAGTGAGGCCCCGGGCAGGGGGCGAGAGACCCAGTACTTC
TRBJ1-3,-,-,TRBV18,CASSPWTVGNTIYF,TGTGCCAGCTCACCGTGGACAGTTGGAAACACCATATATTTT
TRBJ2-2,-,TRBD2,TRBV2,CASSGLAGPNTGELFF,TGTGCCAGCAGTGGACTAGCGGGTCCGAACACCGGGGAGCTGTTTTTT
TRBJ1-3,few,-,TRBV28,CASSLGQGHGTLSGNTIYF,TGTGCCAGCAGTTTAGGGCAGGGACACGGGACGCTCTCGGGAAACACCATATATTTT